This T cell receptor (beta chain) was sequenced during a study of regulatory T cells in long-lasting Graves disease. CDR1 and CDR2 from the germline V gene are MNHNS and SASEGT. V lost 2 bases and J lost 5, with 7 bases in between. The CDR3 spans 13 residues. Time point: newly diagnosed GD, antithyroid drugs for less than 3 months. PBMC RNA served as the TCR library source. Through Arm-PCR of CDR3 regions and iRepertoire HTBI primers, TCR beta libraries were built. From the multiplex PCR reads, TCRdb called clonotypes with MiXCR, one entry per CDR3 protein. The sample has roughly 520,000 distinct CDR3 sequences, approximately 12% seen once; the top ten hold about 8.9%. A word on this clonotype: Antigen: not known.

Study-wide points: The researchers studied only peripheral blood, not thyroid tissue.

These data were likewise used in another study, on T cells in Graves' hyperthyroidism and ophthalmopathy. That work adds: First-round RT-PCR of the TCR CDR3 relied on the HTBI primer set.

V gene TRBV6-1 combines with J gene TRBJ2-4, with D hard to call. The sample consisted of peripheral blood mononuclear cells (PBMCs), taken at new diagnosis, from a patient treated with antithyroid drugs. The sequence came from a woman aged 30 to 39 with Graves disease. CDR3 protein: CASSERGENIQYF. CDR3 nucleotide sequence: TGTGCCAGCAGTGAACGTGGGGAAAACATTCAGTACTTC.